Shown below are 29 T cell receptor beta chains from a single sample sequenced in a study of CD8 T cells in Susac syndrome. It was with random hexamers that roughly 0.5 to 1 ug RNA was reverse transcribed. Using its own MiXCR run on the immunoSEQ multiplex PCR reads, TCRdb lists one record per CDR3 protein. The sample yields 100,000 to 150,000 distinct CDR3 sequences, nearly 96% seen once. The source material was CD4+ T cells from PBMCs. Source of these receptors: a human donor with Susac syndrome.

This sequence joins TRBV29-1 and TRBJ2-1; the D gene is possibly TRBD2 (6 bases). CDR3 length equals 11 residues. V lost 7 bases, J lost 9 bases, and 13 bases lay in between. Germline V lookup: CDR1 SQVTM, CDR2 ANQGSEA. Here the CDR3 DNA reads TGCAGCGCTCGGGGGACGGTTGAGCAGTTCTTC. Protein: CSARGTVEQFF.

This chain connects TRBV19 to TRBJ1-1; D possibly corresponds to TRBD1 (5 bases). The CDR3 totals 14 residues. V dropped 6 bases and J dropped 5 bases, with 16 bases sitting between them. CDR1 and CDR2 from the germline V gene are LNHDA and SQIVND (reference sequence). The CDR3, as DNA: TGTGCCAGTAGCCCCGAGGGGCATGGGACTGAAGCTTTCTTT. Encoded protein: CASSPEGHGTEAFF.

The V gene is TRBV27, the J gene TRBJ2-5; D may match TRBD1 or TRBD2 (5 bases each). This CDR3 has 13 amino acids. The V end was cut by 5 bases, the J end by 6 bases, with 13 bases between. CDR1 MNHEY and CDR2 SMNVEV come from the germline V gene (reference sequence). The CDR3 protein is CASSRQVGQTQYF. CDR3 nucleotide sequence: TGTGCCAGCAGTCGGCAGGTGGGACAGACCCAGTACTTC.

The chain uses TRBV9 and TRBJ2-5; 11 nucleotides match TRBD1. Germline CDR1 SGDLS, CDR2 YYNGEE. Losses at the gene ends were 3 bases for V and 5 bases for J; bases not matched to a gene: 6. The CDR3 loop spans 15 amino acids. CDR3: CASSGGTGGLETQYF. The CDR3 nucleotides are TGTGCCAGCAGCGGCGGGACAGGGGGATTGGAGACCCAGTACTTC.

CDR3 amino acids: CASSLGPSREGGNTQYF. CDR3 DNA: TGCGCCAGCAGCTTGGGGCCCTCCCGGGAGGGAGGGAATACGCAGTATTTT. This chain links TRBV5-1 with TRBJ2-3; the match to TRBD2 covers 8 bases. The CDR3 loop spans 17 amino acids. V was clipped by 0 bases and J by 7 bases; unmatched bases: 13. Germline assignment: CDR1 SGHRS and CDR2 YFSETQ.

This clonotype appeared a single time. The chain carries TRBV12-5 and TRBJ1-5; D gene uncertain. Germline V gene data show CDR1 as LGHNT and CDR2 as FRNRAP. The length of the CDR3 is 12 residues. The ends were cut back, 4 bases at V and 5 bases at J, with 6 bases in the middle. CDR3 nucleotides: TGTGCTAGTGGTTCGACGGATCAGCCCCAGCATTTT. Translating it yields CASGSTDQPQHF. Full variable domain (outside the CDR3, taken from reference TRBV12-5 and TRBJ1-5): DARVTQTPRHKVTEMGQEVTMRCQPILGHNTVFWYRQTMMQGLELLAYFRNRAPLDDSGMPKDRFSAEMPDATLATLKIQPSEPRDSAVYFCASGSTDQPQHFGDGTRLSIL.

The chain combines TRBV5-1 with TRBJ2-5; TRBD2 matches at 11 bases. The CDR3 sequence is 15 residues long. V was clipped by 0 bases and J by 5 bases; unmatched bases: 3. Per the germline V gene, CDR1 is SGHRS and CDR2 is YFSETQ. The CDR3 DNA reads as TGCGCCAGCAGCTTGGTAATAGCGGGAGGGGAGACCCAGTACTTC. Protein product: CASSLVIAGGETQYF.

The chain is built from TRBV29-1 and TRBJ2-5; maybe TRBD2 (5 bases). Germline lookup yields CDR1 SQVTM and CDR2 ANQGSEA. This CDR3 is built from 14 residues. Trimming cost V 6 bases and J 1 base, with 15 bases left between them. The CDR3 coding sequence is TGCAGCGTCGACCGGACGGGGAGCCAAGAGACCCAGTACTTC. Protein sequence: CSVDRTGSQETQYF.

The J gene is TRBJ2-3, the V gene TRBV10-3; D might be TRBD2 (5 bases). Germline CDR1 ENHRY, CDR2 SYGVKD. The V and J ends lost 4 bases and 3 bases respectively, with 8 bases between them. CDR3 length: 13 residues. The CDR3 here is CAISGSGTDTQYF. The CDR3, as DNA: TGTGCCATCAGTGGGTCGGGAACAGATACGCAGTATTTT.

The J gene is TRBJ1-3, the V gene TRBV9; no clear D. CDR1 is SGDLS and CDR2 is YYNGEE in the germline V gene. V was pared by 4 bases and J by 7 bases, with 18 bases between. CDR3 size: 15 residues. The CDR3 nucleotides read TGTGCCAGCAGCCTCCAAGGTGGAGACGGGAACACCATATATTTT. It codes for CASSLQGGDGNTIYF.

The chain recombines TRBV2 with TRBJ1-4; tentative D call: TRBD1 (6 bases). The germline V gene encodes CDR1 SNHLY and CDR2 FYNNEI. The V end was cut by 8 bases, the J end by 8 bases, with 12 bases between. The CDR3 has 12 amino acids. This CDR3 is CASAGQLEKLFF. The CDR3 DNA sequence: TGTGCCAGCGCAGGACAGCTGGAAAAACTGTTTTTT.

The chain recombines TRBV7-2 with TRBJ2-1; 8 bases are a match to TRBD2. V dropped 5 bases and J dropped 3; count of bases not matched to a gene: 6. The CDR3 consists of 15 residues. The germline CDR1 and CDR2 sequences are SGHTA and FQGNSA. The CDR3, as DNA: TGTGCCAGCAGCCCCCGGACTAGCAACTACAATGAGCAGTTCTTC. Translated, it gives CASSPRTSNYNEQFF. Looking up the rest from reference TRBV7-2 and TRBJ2-1 gives the full variable domain: GAGVSQSPSNKVTEKGKDVELRCDPISGHTALYWYRQSLGQGLEFLIYFQGNSAPDKSGLPSDRFSAERTGGSVSTLTIQRTQQEDSAVYLCASSPRTSNYNEQFFGPGTRLTVL.

This clonotype showed up just once. The chain combines TRBV29-1 with TRBJ2-5; the D gene is possibly TRBD1 (5 bases). The germline gives CDR1 SQVTM, CDR2 ANQGSEA. The length of the CDR3 is 13 residues. V dropped 2 bases and J dropped 3 bases, with 10 bases sitting between them. The CDR3 protein is CSVEQQVKETQYF. As DNA, the CDR3 is TGCAGCGTTGAACAACAGGTCAAAGAGACCCAGTACTTC.

This chain joins TRBV7-3 and TRBJ2-3; D gene unclear. Trimming stripped 4 bases from V and 1 base from J, with 6 bases between. The CDR3 extends over 13 amino acids. The germline gives CDR1 SGHTA, CDR2 FQGTGA. In DNA form, the CDR3 reads TGTGCCAGCAGCTCATGGGGCACAGATACGCAGTATTTT. Amino acid sequence: CASSSWGTDTQYF.

This chain uses TRBV29-1 with TRBJ2-5; D tentatively fits TRBD1 or TRBD2 (8 bases each). Trimming cost V 1 base and J 5 bases, with 23 bases left between them. The CDR3 is 17 amino acids. The germline gives CDR1 SQVTM, CDR2 ANQGSEA. The DNA for the CDR3 is TGCAGCGTTGAAGGGCAGGGGGCTCGCGGGAGGTGGGAGACCCAGTACTTC. It translates to CSVEGQGARGRWETQYF.

This clonotype was recorded only once. The J gene is TRBJ2-7, the V gene TRBV29-1; D is perhaps TRBD1 (6 bases). Germline lookup yields CDR1 SQVTM and CDR2 ANQGSEA. The CDR3 sequence is 11 residues long. The V gene lost 6 bases and the J gene lost 12 bases, with 18 bases spanning the gap. For the CDR3, the DNA is TGCAGCGTGTTAACAGGGATCTCTCGGTACTTC. It codes for CSVLTGISRYF.

This chain joins TRBV20-1 and TRBJ1-5, with D perhaps matching TRBD1 (6 bases). Trimming took off 6 bases at V and 0 bases at J, with 12 bases between the two ends. Germline-derived CDR1 and CDR2 are DFQATT and SNEGSKA (reference sequence). This CDR3 has 14 amino acids. CDR3 DNA: TGCAGTGCCAGGGGTTCCCTTAGCAATCAGCCCCAGCATTTT. Encoded protein: CSARGSLSNQPQHF.

V is TRBV10-3 and J is TRBJ2-5, with 11 bases aligning to TRBD2. This CDR3 spans 15 amino acids. CDR1 is ENHRY and CDR2 is SYGVKD in the germline V gene. The junction had 4 bases not matched to a gene; V was cut back by 5 bases and J by 2 bases. The CDR3 DNA is TGTGCCATCAGTACGGGACTAGCGGAGCAAGAGACCCAGTACTTC. It is translated as CAISTGLAEQETQYF.

The genes are TRBV9 and TRBJ2-7; tentatively, D is TRBD2 (6 bases). The germline V and J ends were trimmed by 4 bases and 6 bases, with 17 bases remaining between them. This CDR3 is 14 amino acids long. Germline CDR1 SGDLS, CDR2 YYNGEE. CDR3 loop: CASSLSWREGEQYF. The CDR3 nucleotides are TGTGCCAGCAGCCTCAGTTGGCGGGAAGGCGAGCAGTACTTC.

The chain carries TRBV11-1 and TRBJ2-3; 7 nucleotides align to TRBD2. V gave up 5 bases and J gave up 5 bases; unmatched junction bases: 10. This CDR3 is built from 15 residues. The germline V gene has CDR1 SGHAT and CDR2 FQDESV (reference sequence). CDR3 protein: CASSRRTSEGDTQYF. In DNA form, the CDR3 reads TGTGCCAGCAGCCGACGCACTAGCGAAGGAGATACGCAGTATTTT.

This chain joins TRBV6-1 and TRBJ1-1; D remains ambiguous. The V end lost 6 bases, the J end lost 0 bases, and 8 bases lay between the germline ends. This CDR3 is built from 13 residues. Germline V gives CDR1 MNHNS, CDR2 SASEGT. The CDR3 DNA sequence: TGTGCCAGCAGGACGGATCTGAACACTGAAGCTTTCTTT. Translated, it gives CASRTDLNTEAFF.

V gene TRBV25-1 combines with J gene TRBJ1-2; D may be TRBD1 (5 bases). The V and J ends lost 1 base and 4 bases respectively, with 13 bases between them. Germline V gene sequence: CDR1 MGHDK, CDR2 SYGVNS. This CDR3 comprises 15 residues. As DNA, the CDR3 is TGTGCCAGCAGTGAATGGGGGGGGGTACCCTATGGCTACACCTTC. This translates into CASSEWGGVPYGYTF.

This chain links TRBV28 with TRBJ2-7; 8 positions agree with TRBD1. Germline CDR1 reads MDHEN; CDR2 reads SYDVKM. This CDR3 comprises 14 residues. V trimming: 3 bases; J trimming: 6 bases; junction bases outside the gene matches: 7. The CDR3 DNA reads as TGTGCCAGCAGTTTGTGGACAGGGATGGGCGAGCAGTACTTC. This gives the protein CASSLWTGMGEQYF.

The rearrangement links TRBV4-3 to TRBJ2-5; 7 bases are a match to TRBD1. Germline V CDR1 and CDR2: LGHNA, YSLEER. The junction had 2 bases not matched to a gene; V was cut back by 2 bases and J by 2 bases. CDR3 size: 14 residues. The CDR3, as DNA: TGCGCCAGCAGCCAATCGGGACAGCAAGAGACCCAGTACTTC. Translated: CASSQSGQQETQYF.

The CDR3 coding sequence is TGTGCCAGCTCACCACCTCAGGATAGGCAGGACGAGTTCTTC. Its translation is CASSPPQDRQDEFF. The chain employs TRBV18 and TRBJ2-1; D ambiguous. In germline, CDR1 is KGHSH, CDR2 LQKENI. V gave up 0 bases and J gave up 14 bases, with 17 bases separating them. The CDR3 contains 14 residues.

The chain joins TRBV3-1 to TRBJ2-1; D remains unclear. Germline V lookup: CDR1 LGHDT, CDR2 YNNKEL (reference sequence). The V end lost 1 base, the J end lost 6 bases, and 4 bases lay between the germline ends. This CDR3 is 12 amino acids long. The CDR3 DNA sequence: TGTGCCAGCAGCCAAGTCCCCAATGAGCAGTTCTTC. Encoded protein: CASSQVPNEQFF.

The chain recombines TRBV11-1 with TRBJ2-7; D may be TRBD1 (6 bases). This CDR3 has 13 residues. CDR1 is SGHAT, CDR2 FQDESV, per germline (reference sequence). V was pared by 5 bases and J by 0 bases, with 8 bases between. CDR3 loop: CASSRDNSYEQYF. DNA of the CDR3: TGTGCCAGCAGCCGGGACAACTCCTACGAGCAGTACTTC.

In DNA form, the CDR3 reads TGTGCCAGCAGCCCGAGGGACGCCCGATACTATGGCTACACCTTC. This codes for CASSPRDARYYGYTF. The rearrangement joins TRBV3-1 to TRBJ1-2; D perhaps matches TRBD1 (5 bases). The CDR3 covers 15 residues. The germline V and J ends were trimmed by 4 bases and 3 bases, with 15 bases remaining between them. Per the germline V gene, CDR1 is LGHDT and CDR2 is YNNKEL (reference sequence). Filled out from reference TRBV3-1 and TRBJ1-2, the complete variable domain reads DTAVSQTPKYLVTQMGNDKSIKCEQNLGHDTMYWYKQDSKKFLKIMFSYNNKELIINETVPNRFSPKSPDKAHLNLHINSLELGDSAVYFCASSPRDARYYGYTFGSGTRLTVV.

This sequence joins TRBV20-1 and TRBJ1-3; 7 nucleotides agree with TRBD1. J gave up 4 bases and V 5 bases, and 11 bases lay outside the gene matches. The CDR3 is 15 amino acids. CDR1 and CDR2 (germline): DFQATT, SNEGSKA (reference sequence). The CDR3 nucleotides read TGCAGTGCTCCGCAAACAAGGGGGCCCGGAAACACCATATATTTT. Encoded protein: CSAPQTRGPGNTIYF.